Below are 23 T cell receptor beta chains sequenced from a single sample in a study of T-cell reconstitution after alpha-beta-depleted transplantation in children. Unique molecular identifiers were used in preparing the TCRbeta library. TCRdb re-called the PCR reads with MiXCR, one entry per CDR3 protein. Altogether 550,000 to 800,000 distinct CDR3 sequences are present, around 14% being singletons, with the ten largest covering roughly 0.77%. Specimen: PBMCs, collected before TCRalphabeta/CD19-depleted stem cell transplant. The receptors originated from a girl aged 2-9 years with congenital amegakaryocytic thrombocytopenia, due to receive a stem cell transplant.

This clonotype came up a few times. The rearrangement joins TRBV18 to TRBJ1-4, with a tentative D call TRBD1 (5 bases). V lost 3 bases and J lost 8, with 19 bases in between. The CDR3 runs 16 residues. CDR1 is KGHSH and CDR2 is LQKENI in the germline V gene. The CDR3 DNA follows: TGTGCCAGCTCACCGCCCCTCGGGGGGACGCTCGAAAAACTGTTTTTT. Its translation: CASSPPLGGTLEKLFF.

The genes are TRBV18 and TRBJ2-2; possibly TRBD1 or TRBD2 for D (5 bases each). The CDR3 runs 16 residues. The V end lost 1 base, the J end lost 5 bases, and 14 bases lay between the germline ends. The germline CDR1 and CDR2 sequences are KGHSH and LQKENI. The CDR3 DNA follows: TGTGCCAGCTCACCACAGACTGGGGGAGAGACCGGGGAGCTGTTTTTT. This gives the protein CASSPQTGGETGELFF. The entire variable domain, with the rest obtained from reference TRBV18 and TRBJ2-2, is as follows: NAGVMQNPRHLVRRRGQEARLRCSPMKGHSHVYWYRQLPEEGLKFMVYLQKENIIDESGMPKERFSAEFPKEGPSILRIQQVVRGDSAAYFCASSPQTGGETGELFFGEGSRLTVL.

This clonotype was seen repeatedly, ten times or more. The rearrangement links TRBV6-5 to TRBJ2-7; 8 bases fit TRBD2. The germline V gene encodes CDR1 MNHEY and CDR2 SVGAGI. Trimming took 2 bases from V and 3 from J; bases not matched to a gene: 3. The CDR3 runs 14 residues. The CDR3 bases are TGTGCCAGCAGTTACAGGGCGGGAGGCTACGAGCAGTACTTC. Protein product: CASSYRAGGYEQYF.

This clonotype was observed a handful of times. This chain connects TRBV7-6 to TRBJ1-1; 8 bases line up with TRBD1. V shed 5 bases, J shed 1 base, and the junction held 9 bases outside the gene matches. The CDR3 has 16 residues. Germline values: CDR1 SGHVS, CDR2 FNYEAQ. CDR3 protein: CASSRFQGAGNTEAFF. DNA for the CDR3: TGTGCCAGCAGCAGATTTCAGGGGGCTGGGAACACTGAAGCTTTCTTT.

In its sample, this clonotype was seen a few times. V gene TRBV3-1 combines with J gene TRBJ2-7, with no clear D. The CDR3 has 14 amino acids. Looked up from germline, CDR1 is LGHDT and CDR2 is YNNKEL (reference sequence). V shed 5 bases and J shed 1 base, with 12 bases lying between them. The CDR3 loop is CASSGLDQSYEQYF. The CDR3 coding sequence is TGTGCCAGCAGCGGCCTCGATCAGTCCTACGAGCAGTACTTC.

This clonotype was observed many times. The CDR3 nucleotides read TGCAGTGCTAGAGCTCCGGGCGTGAGAGGGTACAATGAGCAGTTCTTC. Protein product: CSARAPGVRGYNEQFF. The chain employs TRBV20-1 and TRBJ2-1, with D tentatively TRBD2 (5 bases). Germline CDR1 is DFQATT and CDR2 is SNEGSKA (reference sequence). The CDR3 has 16 residues. Between the trimmed V and J ends, which lost 1 base and 4 bases, there was a span of 17 bases.

The chain employs TRBV5-1 and TRBJ2-2; 7 bases align to TRBD2. The V gene end was trimmed by 0 bases and the J gene end by 7 bases; junction bases not matched to a gene: 9. The CDR3 spans 16 residues. Germline CDR1 and CDR2: SGHRS and YFSETQ. CDR3 DNA sequence: TGCGCCAGCAGCTTGGGCGTAGCGGGTGAATACGGGGAGCTGTTTTTT. Encoded protein: CASSLGVAGEYGELFF.

This clonotype came up many times. The chain joins TRBV5-1 to TRBJ2-4; TRBD2 matches 7 bases. CDR3 length equals 15 residues. The germline CDR1 and CDR2 sequences are SGHRS and YFSETQ. The ends lost 1 base at V and 3 bases at J; junction bases unmatched: 4. CDR3 DNA: TGCGCCAGCAGCTTGTTTGGGGAGGGCAAAAACATTCAGTACTTC. It translates to CASSLFGEGKNIQYF.

This clonotype was observed many times. The rearrangement uses TRBV20-1 and TRBJ2-5; no firm D call. The V gene lost 1 base and the J gene lost 5 bases, with 14 bases spanning the gap. The germline gives CDR1 DFQATT, CDR2 SNEGSKA (reference sequence). The CDR3 contains 14 residues. As DNA, the CDR3 is TGCAGTGCTAGAGCAGGATCGTCCGGGGAGACCCAGTACTTC. Encoded protein: CSARAGSSGETQYF.

The chain joins TRBV12-3 or TRBV12-4 to TRBJ2-7; 9 bases are a match to TRBD1. The ends lost 2 bases at V and 3 bases at J; junction bases unmatched: 5. This CDR3 is 15 amino acids long. The DNA for the CDR3 is TGTGCCAGCAGTTTAAGGCCGGGACAGGGCTACGAGCAGTACTTC. This codes for CASSLRPGQGYEQYF.

This chain uses TRBV11-2 with TRBJ1-1; 7 bases agree with TRBD1. The length of the CDR3 is 14 residues. With V trimmed by 0 bases and J by 8 bases, 6 bases remained unmatched. In germline, CDR1 is SGHAT, CDR2 FQNNGV. The CDR3: CASSLDRRGKEAFF. CDR3 bases: TGTGCCAGCAGCTTAGATCGCAGGGGGAAAGAAGCTTTCTTT.

The chain links TRBV2 to TRBJ2-6; D remains ambiguous. The CDR3 runs 15 residues. The V gene lost 3 bases and the J gene lost 6 bases, with 12 bases spanning the gap. Germline V gene data show CDR1 as SNHLY and CDR2 as FYNNEI. As DNA, the CDR3 is TGTGCCAGCAGTGAGCGAAGGGCTGAGGCCAACGTCCTGACTTTC. It is translated as CASSERRAEANVLTF.

The sample holds a few counts of this clonotype. This chain links TRBV5-1 with TRBJ1-6; weak D call: TRBD1 (5 bases). The germline CDR1 and CDR2 sequences are SGHRS and YFSETQ. Trimming removed 3 bases at V and 6 bases at J, with 10 bases between. This CDR3 is 14 amino acids long. In DNA, the CDR3 is TGCGCCAGCAGCTACGGGACGGTTAATTCACCCCTCCACTTT. This translates into CASSYGTVNSPLHF.

This clonotype occurred many times. The chain combines TRBV5-1 with TRBJ2-3; 9 bases are shared with TRBD2. The V gene end was trimmed by 4 bases and the J gene end by 5 bases; junction bases not matched to a gene: 8. There are 15 residues in the CDR3. Germline CDR1 and CDR2: SGHRS and YFSETQ. In DNA form, the CDR3 reads TGCGCCAGCAGCGGTATAGCGGGAGATCTAGATACGCAGTATTTT. This codes for CASSGIAGDLDTQYF. The full variable domain, rest sourced from reference TRBV5-1 and TRBJ2-3, is KAGVTQTPRYLIKTRGQQVTLSCSPISGHRSVSWYQQTPGQGLQFLFEYFSETQRNKGNFPGRFSGRQFSNSRSEMNVSTLELGDSALYLCASSGIAGDLDTQYFGPGTRLTVL.

This chain uses TRBV20-1 with TRBJ2-5; no definite D call. Germline V gene sequence: CDR1 DFQATT, CDR2 SNEGSKA (reference sequence). The CDR3 loop spans 16 amino acids. Trimming shortened V by 4 bases and J by 1 base, and 19 bases separated the two germline ends. The CDR3 DNA reads TGCAGTGCTACAACTCGGACGGACGCACTCCAAGAGACCCAGTACTTC. Encoded protein: CSATTRTDALQETQYF.

This clonotype was counted only a few times. This chain uses TRBV2 with TRBJ2-7; D tentatively fits TRBD1 or TRBD2 (5 bases each). Germline V CDR1 and CDR2: SNHLY, FYNNEI. The CDR3 consists of 12 residues. With 4 bases removed from V and 4 bases from J, the gap between germline ends came to 8 bases. The DNA for the CDR3 is TGTGCCAGCAGTGCCAGGGAGTACGAGCAGTACTTC. This gives the protein CASSAREYEQYF.

This clonotype occurred many times. The CDR3 sequence: CSVAPGTGNNQPQHF. CDR3 sequence (DNA): TGCAGTGTTGCCCCCGGGACAGGGAACAATCAGCCCCAGCATTTT. The chain links TRBV20-1 to TRBJ1-5; TRBD1 matches at 9 bases. In germline, CDR1 is DFQATT, CDR2 SNEGSKA (reference sequence). V dropped 7 bases and J dropped 3; count of bases not matched to a gene: 10. This CDR3 region has 15 residues.

V gene TRBV28 combines with J gene TRBJ2-7, with D possibly TRBD1 on 6 matching bases. CDR1 and CDR2 from the germline V gene are MDHEN and SYDVKM. With 4 bases removed from V and 11 bases from J, the gap between germline ends came to 15 bases. The CDR3 loop spans 12 amino acids. The CDR3 nucleotides read TGTGCCAGCAGTTCAGGGGACACCAGAGAGTACTTC. Residues: CASSSGDTREYF.

V gene TRBV20-1 combines with J gene TRBJ2-7; TRBD2 matches 9 bases. This CDR3 is built from 17 residues. J gave up 3 bases and V 3 bases, and 15 bases lay outside the gene matches. CDR1 DFQATT and CDR2 SNEGSKA come from the germline V gene (reference sequence). CDR3 bases: TGCAGTGCTAGTCATCTCACGGCGGGAGGGCCTATCTACGAGCAGTACTTC. As protein: CSASHLTAGGPIYEQYF.

At least ten counts were recorded for this clonotype. This chain connects TRBV7-6 to TRBJ1-1; TRBD1 aligns across 10 bases. Germline V CDR1 and CDR2: SGHVS, FNYEAQ. This CDR3 has 13 amino acids. The trim removed 4 bases at V and 4 bases at J, leaving 0 bases unmatched. The CDR3 reads CASSWTGGTEAFF. CDR3 nucleotide sequence: TGTGCCAGCAGCTGGACAGGGGGCACTGAAGCTTTCTTT.

The chain couples TRBV5-5 to TRBJ2-3; 8 bases align to TRBD2. The V and J ends lost 0 bases and 9 bases, in that order; junction bases with no gene match: 12. Germline V gives CDR1 SGHKS, CDR2 YYEKEE (reference sequence). The CDR3 consists of 16 residues. The CDR3 here is CASSLAGAGVSRTQYF. The CDR3 DNA reads as TGTGCCAGCAGCTTGGCTGGAGCGGGAGTGTCGAGAACGCAGTATTTT.

In this sample, this clonotype turned up a few times. The chain employs TRBV2 and TRBJ2-7; D is tentatively TRBD1 or TRBD2 (6 bases each). The CDR3 is made up of 15 amino acids. V dropped 3 bases and J dropped 2 bases, with 14 bases sitting between them. Germline-derived CDR1 and CDR2 are SNHLY and FYNNEI. The CDR3 spells CASSEFRGLAYEQYF. The CDR3 DNA reads TGTGCCAGCAGTGAGTTTCGGGGGCTCGCCTACGAGCAGTACTTC.

The genes are TRBV6-5 and TRBJ2-7; TRBD2 is a possible D gene (6 bases). There are 14 residues in the CDR3. Germline loops: CDR1 MNHEY, CDR2 SVGAGI. Trimming removed 2 bases from V and 3 bases from J, with 11 bases in between. This chain's CDR3 is CASSYGTRYYEQYF. The CDR3 region has the DNA TGTGCCAGCAGTTACGGGACTCGATACTACGAGCAGTACTTC.